A selection of T cell receptor beta chains follows, all from one sample in a study of T cell repertoires in cytomegalovirus infection. TCRdb used MiXCR to reprocess the reads, holding one entry per CDR3 protein. The repertoire holds fewer than 550,000 distinct CDR3 sequences, with about 33% as singletons. The specimen sequenced was PBMCs. The source of these receptors is a human donor in good health (CMV status not recorded). Some clones in this sample may be carry-over from other donors' samples. The CDR3 runs from the conserved cysteine through the conserved F or W.

TRBV29-1,TRBJ1-2,CSAGSEGYTF
TRBV30,TRBJ2-5,CAWSGGPGETQYF
TRBV4-1,TRBJ2-7,CASSQVAAGQYEQYF
TRBV29-1,TRBJ2-1,CSVEGGGGKPYNEQFF
TRBV7-2,TRBJ1-5,CASSSGPSQPQHF
TRBV7-8,TRBJ2-2,CASSPEGAGGSAGEMGF
TRBV4-1,TRBJ1-6,CASSLPWGSPLHF
TRBV6-6,TRBJ2-1,CASRRQGAGYNEQFF
TRBV20-1,TRBJ1-2,CSASSPGSNYGYTF
TRBV20-1,TRBJ1-4,CSARGGAGVNEKLFF
TRBV6-5,TRBJ1-1,CASSAGVATEAFF
TRBV6-2/TRBV6-3,TRBJ1-5,CARSAGLGGQPQHF
TRBV29-1,TRBJ2-3,CSVELLPGQGVDSDTQYF
TRBV20-1,TRBJ1-4,CSASYWAQGEKLFF
TRBV27,TRBJ1-6,CASRRGGQGHSPLHF
TRBV12-3/TRBV12-4,TRBJ2-3,CASSITGTDTQYF
TRBV11-2,TRBJ2-3,CASSSPGVSTDTQYF
TRBV2,TRBJ2-7,CASSEANSGSYEQYF
TRBV20-1,TRBJ1-1,CSAARGLSSEAFF
TRBV11-2,TRBJ2-7,CSSSTGPNGAYEKYF
TRBV24-1,TRBJ2-3,CATRAPGLAGDKFRTDTQYF
TRBV5-5,TRBJ2-7,CASSLAGPHEQYF
TRBV7-8,TRBJ1-5,CASSLVTGLVNQPQHF
TRBV4-2,TRBJ2-6,CASSPTWTGGSVANVLTF
TRBV4-1,TRBJ2-1,CASSQSQEQFF
TRBV7-6,TRBJ2-5,CTSSFDGGRQETQYF
TRBV12-3/TRBV12-4,TRBJ2-5,CASSFLGQLQQETQYF
TRBV20-1,TRBJ2-2,CSAREFGGAGTGELFF
TRBV2,TRBJ2-3,CASSPGVDTQYF
TRBV20-1,TRBJ2-7,CSARDVNRDTMTYEQYF
TRBV28,TRBJ1-5,CASGTPQHF
TRBV7-6,TRBJ2-7,CASSERTGPVYEQYF
TRBV7-2,TRBJ2-5,CASSRTGTSGVSQYF
TRBV5-8,TRBJ1-1,CASSLGVSGNTEDFF
TRBV28,TRBJ1-4,CASSPLDGATNEKLFF
TRBV6-8,TRBJ2-7,CASSRTGKGYEQYF
TRBV5-6,TRBJ2-3,CASSSVKGPRPNTDTQYF
TRBV7-6,TRBJ1-2,CASSLRDNKNYGYTF
TRBV19,TRBJ1-6,CASSKAGTANSPLHF
TRBV18,TRBJ1-5,CASSPYSDNQPQHF
TRBV3-1,TRBJ1-4,CASSLGDETEKLFF
TRBV7-2,TRBJ1-2,CASASTANYGYTF
TRBV6-8,TRBJ2-7,CASSYRRSSYPPYEQYF
TRBV6-6,TRBJ2-2,CASSTWTGKPSGELFF
TRBV4-1,TRBJ1-1,CASSLGTGGGVNTEAFF